The present T cell receptor (beta chain) was sequenced within a study of blood T cells in healthy people across ages. Primers used in a second PCR of roughly 7 to 12 cycles were a sample-barcoded 5' primer and a J-beta primer mix. Per-sample output comprised a minimum of 2.5 million paired-end reads containing CDR3. TCRdb re-called the 5' RACE reads with MiXCR, one entry per CDR3 protein. The repertoire consists of 350,000 to 450,000 distinct CDR3 sequences, with approximately 51% occurring once and the leading ten covering under 60%. This clonotype was seen a handful of times. CDR1 is SGHTA and CDR2 is FQGNSA in the germline V gene. V was shortened by 5 bases and J by 6 bases, with 11 bases between the two germline ends. This CDR3 spans 13 amino acids.

The receptor was isolated from a man aged 55-75 years in good health. Sequenced: blood. The chain joins TRBV7-2 to TRBJ2-1; a weak D match, TRBD1 (5 bases). The CDR3 reads CASSGYGANEQFF. The CDR3 DNA reads TGTGCCAGCAGCGGGTATGGGGCCAATGAGCAGTTCTTC.